This paragraph covers one T cell receptor (beta chain) sequence. This entry comes from a study of blood T cells in healthy people across ages. This CDR3 is built from 13 residues. The V and J ends lost 0 bases and 4 bases respectively, with 10 bases between them. Germline CDR1 and CDR2: DFQATT and SNEGSKA (reference sequence). Using a J-beta primer mix together with a sample-barcoded 5' primer, a second PCR was run for 7 to 11 cycles. The authors tagged each cDNA molecule using a template-switch adaptor with 12 random nucleotides. TCRdb re-derived calls from the 5' RACE reads in MiXCR, one entry per CDR3 protein. The sample has more than 600,000 distinct CDR3 sequences; roughly 25% are singletons. The same sample was also used in a study of T cells of mothers and their children. That source reports: In the second PCR, M1S primer introduced barcodes and 2-4 random bases.

The sequence came from a boy aged 5-17 years in good health. The sequenced material came from blood. V gene TRBV20-1 combines with J gene TRBJ2-7; D could derive from TRBD1 or TRBD2 (5 bases each). CDR3 in amino acids: CSAREGVSYEQYF. The CDR3 nucleotides are TGCAGTGCTAGAGAGGGGGTTAGTTACGAGCAGTACTTC.